Listed below are T cell receptor beta chains from one sample, sequenced in a study of T cell changes during pregnancy in multiple sclerosis. Clones were sequenced by immunoSEQ multiplex PCR, and TCRdb holds only the in-frame ones, with some missing. The table records 70,000 to 100,000 clones, 90% to 95% of them present only once. The sample here was peripheral blood, taken in the third trimester of pregnancy. These receptor sequences come from a female donor in good health, enrolled as a control in a pregnancy study. Each CDR3 is given without its conserved first and last residue. A D gene is named only where the DNA matches it firmly. Part of the rows lack a size; the others show once, few, many or a class for expanded clones.

TRBV15	-	TRBD1	AVNRGESQPQH
TRBV5-1	few	-	ASSLSPAGQPQH
TRBV2	-	-	ASSKDSSSYEQY
TRBV6-5	-	-	ASSINRVQPQH
TRBV5-1	-	-	ASSSEGAGNEQY
TRBV5-1	-	-	ASSLGANSNQPQH
TRBV11-2	-	-	ASSLVLREGAF
TRBV5-6	-	-	ASSLGAGGYIQY
TRBV28	-	TRBD1	ASSLGQLYEQY
TRBV7-2	-	-	ASSLALTENTEAF
TRBV6-5	once	-	ASSSSIAGARTEAF
TRBV5-1	-	-	ASSVGSSGLNEQF
TRBV18	-	-	ASSPLAPDSGEQY
TRBV28	-	TRBD1	ASSIGQGHRYGYT
TRBV5-6	-	-	ASSLVQGTSTEAF
TRBV10-3	-	-	AISELGVRTNTEAF
TRBV5-1	-	TRBD2	ASSPGTSGHNEQF
TRBV19	-	-	ASSRIGGTFGQY
TRBV10-2	once	TRBD2	ASSEGLAGVSTDTQY
TRBV29-1	-	TRBD2	SVEGPPSGQETQY
TRBV7-9	-	-	ASSFGTLDNTEAF
TRBV5-1	-	TRBD2	ASSFTSGRVNEQF
TRBV28	-	-	ASSLLTPTASGNTIY
TRBV7-8	-	-	ASSLVGWDKDYGYT
TRBV5-1	-	-	ASSWSGSSYNEQF
TRBV19	-	-	ASKHGYSYNEQF
TRBV29-1	-	-	SGLLGANVLT
TRBV7-9	-	-	ASSAGQGLSYEQY
TRBV5-1	once	-	ASTMDNSGNTIY
TRBV28	-	TRBD1	ASTPGQGIAEAF
TRBV5-4	-	-	ASSLARGTDTQY
TRBV18	-	-	ASSPFSGYDYGYT
TRBV28	-	-	ASSRTTPYEQY
TRBV4-2	-	TRBD2	ASSPRGSGRAGTGELF
TRBV7-2	-	-	ASSPPIAASYGYT
TRBV28	-	-	ASSRGYNQPQH
TRBV5-1	-	TRBD2	ASSLLSSGRAGTDTQY
TRBV30	-	TRBD2	AWSVRTSGRRSYNEQF
TRBV29-1	-	-	SGGSGNTIY
TRBV15	-	TRBD2	ATSRDGAGDEQF
TRBV28	once	-	ASSFGGAPTNEQF
TRBV29-1	-	TRBD1	SARARDRGSYGYT
TRBV18	-	TRBD1	ASSPGTGGTEAF